What follows are 17 T cell receptor beta chains derived from one specimen sequenced in a study of regulatory T cells in long-lasting Graves disease. With iRepertoire HTBI primers and Arm-PCR of CDR3 regions, TCR beta libraries were built. Using its own MiXCR run on the multiplex PCR reads, TCRdb lists one record per CDR3 protein. This table holds 700,000 or so distinct CDR3 sequences, about 30% found once. The time point was: persistent/refractory GD, antithyroid drugs over 5 years with positive TRAb. PBMC-derived RNA was used for the TCR library. The sequencing here drew on peripheral blood mononuclear cells (PBMCs), taken when the disease was refractory, from a patient treated with antithyroid drugs. The receptors derive from a female donor with Graves disease.

The J gene is TRBJ2-5, the V gene TRBV19, with D uncertain. This CDR3 spans 13 amino acids. In germline, CDR1 is LNHDA, CDR2 SQIVND (reference sequence). V gave up 3 bases and J gave up 5 bases, with 10 bases separating them. CDR3 bases: TGTGCCAGTAGTATCAAGGATCCGGAGACCCAGTACTTC. Translating it yields CASSIKDPETQYF.

The chain has TRBV29-1 and TRBJ2-5, with D possibly being TRBD1 (7 bases). Per the germline V gene, CDR1 is SQVTM and CDR2 is ANQGSEA. The CDR3 length is 14 residues. With 6 bases removed from V and 3 bases from J, the gap between germline ends came to 17 bases. The CDR3 bases are TGCAGCGTGGGACCCAGGGGGGAAAAAGAGACCCAGTACTTC. This sequence encodes CSVGPRGEKETQYF.

Only a few counts were recorded for this clonotype. V and J are TRBV11-2 and TRBJ1-1; D unresolved. CDR3 length equals 14 residues. Looked up from germline, CDR1 is SGHAT and CDR2 is FQNNGV. V was pared by 4 bases and J by 1 base, with 10 bases between. CDR3 sequence: CASSSTMRNTEAFF. The DNA of the CDR3 is TGTGCCAGCAGCTCCACGATGAGGAACACTGAAGCTTTCTTT. Together with reference TRBV11-2 and TRBJ1-1, the CDR3 gives the full variable domain: EAGVAQSPRYKIIEKRQSVAFWCNPISGHATLYWYQQILGQGPKLLIQFQNNGVVDDSQLPKDRFSAERLKGVDSTLKIQPAKLEDSAVYLCASSSTMRNTEAFFGQGTRLTVV.

There are a few counts of this clonotype. The V gene is TRBV12-3 or TRBV12-4, the J gene TRBJ1-6; possible D gene TRBD1, 6 bases. The germline V and J ends were trimmed by 5 bases and 5 bases, with 16 bases remaining between them. This CDR3 region has 16 residues. This CDR3 is CASSHGGLGDNSPLHF. The CDR3 coding sequence is TGTGCCAGCAGTCATGGGGGGCTCGGTGATAATTCACCCCTCCACTTT.

This clonotype was picked up a small number of times. The chain couples TRBV5-5 to TRBJ2-5, with D perhaps matching TRBD1 (5 bases). There are 15 residues in the CDR3. Per germline, CDR1 SGHKS and CDR2 YYEKEE (reference sequence). Deletions cut 4 bases from V and 4 bases from J, with 17 bases between. The CDR3 DNA reads as TGTGCCAGCAGCCCTCAGGGCCCTTTCGGAGAGACCCAGTACTTC. It encodes CASSPQGPFGETQYF.

This sequence joins TRBV6-1 and TRBJ2-3, with 11 bases fitting TRBD2. Looked up from germline, CDR1 is MNHNS and CDR2 is SASEGT. The V and J ends lost 0 bases and 5 bases, in that order; junction bases with no gene match: 10. This CDR3 contains 18 residues. CDR3 sequence (DNA): TGTGCCAGCAGTGAAGCAGTCACTAGCGGGAGTCAAGGAGATACGCAGTATTTT. Translated: CASSEAVTSGSQGDTQYF.

The rearrangement uses TRBV5-1 and TRBJ1-1; the D gene is possibly TRBD1 (5 bases). The CDR3 runs 16 residues. Trimming removed 0 bases from V and 3 bases from J, with 15 bases in between. Germline V gives CDR1 SGHRS, CDR2 YFSETQ. As DNA, the CDR3 is TGCGCCAGCAGCTTGGATGCAGGGACCGGGGACACTGAAGCTTTCTTT. It is translated as CASSLDAGTGDTEAFF.

This clonotype was seen at least ten times. The V and J genes are TRBV28 and TRBJ1-1, with unresolved D. Germline V gives CDR1 MDHEN, CDR2 SYDVKM. This CDR3 region has 14 residues. With 2 bases removed from V and 2 bases from J, the gap between germline ends came to 9 bases. The CDR3 region has the DNA TGTGCCAGCAGTTTAGTACAGAAAAACACTGAAGCTTTCTTT. The encoded protein is CASSLVQKNTEAFF.

This chain connects TRBV6-2 or TRBV6-3 to TRBJ2-7; TRBD1 agrees at 9 bases. V gave up 5 bases and J gave up 5 bases; unmatched junction bases: 13. Germline assignment: CDR1 MNHEY and CDR2 SVGEGT. CDR3 size: 16 residues. CDR3 nucleotides: TGTGCCAGCAGTGAACGGAAAGGACAGGGGTCCAACGAGCAGTACTTC. This gives the protein CASSERKGQGSNEQYF.

The rearrangement uses TRBV19 and TRBJ2-4, with D possibly TRBD2 on 5 matching bases. The end of the DNA fits TRBJ2-7 better, so the J call may be wrong. CDR1 LNHDA and CDR2 SQIVND come from the germline V gene (reference sequence). The CDR3 is 14 amino acids. The chain's CDR3 is CASTGTGAPYEQYF. Here the CDR3 DNA reads TGTGCCAGTACGGGAACGGGTGCCCCCTACGAGCAGTACTTC.

The chain uses TRBV20-1 and TRBJ2-7; 7 bases align to TRBD2. Germline assignment: CDR1 DFQATT and CDR2 SNEGSKA (reference sequence). This CDR3 has 13 amino acids. The junction had 3 bases not matched to a gene; V was cut back by 1 base and J by 3 bases. CDR3 in amino acids: CSARVAGVYEQYF. In DNA, the CDR3 is TGCAGTGCTAGAGTCGCGGGAGTCTACGAGCAGTACTTC.

In its sample, this clonotype was seen a few times. The chain has TRBV6-2 or TRBV6-3 and TRBJ1-1; D is undetermined. V was clipped by 7 bases and J by 0 bases, with 6 bases between them. The CDR3 has 12 residues. Germline CDR1 reads MNHEY; CDR2 reads SVGEGT. CDR3 sequence reads: CASIFMNTEAFF. Written as DNA, the CDR3 is TGTGCCAGCATTTTCATGAACACTGAAGCTTTCTTT.

The chain uses TRBV6-1 and TRBJ2-7; 8 positions match TRBD1. This CDR3 spans 14 amino acids. Germline V gene lookup returns CDR1 MNHNS and CDR2 SASEGT. Trimming cost V 7 bases and J 7 bases; bases outside gene matches: 12. The CDR3 DNA reads TGTGCCAGCATACGGGACAGGAGTCCGGGGGAGCAGTACTTC. Amino acids: CASIRDRSPGEQYF.

This clonotype has ten or more counts. One end of the junction varies from germline; a read error may be responsible. This chain connects TRBV12-3 or TRBV12-4 to TRBJ2-7; D is unclear. CDR3 length equals 11 residues. The CDR3 spells CASSLGNEQYF. CDR3 nucleotide sequence: TGTGCCAGCAGCTTAGGAAACGAGCAGTACTTC.

This clonotype has a count of ten or more. The DNA for the CDR3 is TGCGCCAGCAGCTTACTAGCGCAATCTTCCGGGGAGCTGTTTTTT. This gives the protein CASSLLAQSSGELFF. The chain couples TRBV5-1 to TRBJ2-2; 7 nucleotides line up with TRBD2. The germline V gene encodes CDR1 SGHRS and CDR2 YFSETQ. Trimming at V came to 2 bases and at J to 6 bases, leaving 7 bases not matched to a gene. The CDR3 is 15 amino acids.

The gene calls are TRBV3-1 and TRBJ1-2; D unclear. This CDR3 has 14 amino acids. CDR1 LGHDT and CDR2 YNNKEL come from the germline V gene (reference sequence). Trimming stripped 0 bases from V and 5 bases from J, with 10 bases between. CDR3 bases: TGTGCCAGCAGCCAAGATATCACGACTTATGGCTACACCTTC. Amino acids: CASSQDITTYGYTF. The full variable domain, with the rest looked up from reference TRBV3-1 and TRBJ1-2, is DTAVSQTPKYLVTQMGNDKSIKCEQNLGHDTMYWYKQDSKKFLKIMFSYNNKELIINETVPNRFSPKSPDKAHLNLHINSLELGDSAVYFCASSQDITTYGYTFGSGTRLTVV.

This clonotype has more than one count but fewer than ten. The V call is TRBV12-3 or TRBV12-4, the J call TRBJ1-4; TRBD1 agrees at 7 bases. The CDR3 runs 15 residues. The V segment lost 5 bases and the J segment 5 bases; nucleotides outside the gene matches: 8. Here the CDR3 DNA reads TGTGCCAGCAGTGCGAGACAGGGTGCCAATGAAAAACTGTTTTTT. It specifies CASSARQGANEKLFF.